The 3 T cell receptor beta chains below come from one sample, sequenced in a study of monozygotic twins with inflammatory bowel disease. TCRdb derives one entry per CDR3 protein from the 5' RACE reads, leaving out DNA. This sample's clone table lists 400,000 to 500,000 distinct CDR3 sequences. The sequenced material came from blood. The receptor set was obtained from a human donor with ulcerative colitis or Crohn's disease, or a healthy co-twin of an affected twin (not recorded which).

The CDR3 sequence is CASKREQSSYEQYF. The rearrangement joins TRBV7-2 to TRBJ2-7. The CDR3 covers 14 residues. Germline V gene lookup returns CDR1 SGHTA and CDR2 FQGNSA.

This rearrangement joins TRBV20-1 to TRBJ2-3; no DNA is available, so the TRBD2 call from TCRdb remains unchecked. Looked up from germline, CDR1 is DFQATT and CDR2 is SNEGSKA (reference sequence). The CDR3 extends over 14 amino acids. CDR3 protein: CSAGLAGVVDTQYF.

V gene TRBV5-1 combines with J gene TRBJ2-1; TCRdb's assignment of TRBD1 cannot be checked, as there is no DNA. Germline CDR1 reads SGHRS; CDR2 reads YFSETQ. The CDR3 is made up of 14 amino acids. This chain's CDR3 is CASSRTALYNEQFF.